One sample yielded the 30 T cell receptor beta chains listed below, sequenced in a study of T-cell reconstitution after alpha-beta-depleted transplantation in children. The TCRbeta library was prepared with unique molecular identifiers. TCRdb ran MiXCR on the PCR reads and lists one entry per CDR3 protein. The top ten hold roughly 24% of the sample, which has 90,000 to 130,000 distinct CDR3 sequences, 5.5% to 7% seen once. Sequences were derived from PBMCs, mostly from graft donor cells, sampled 360 days after TCRalphabeta/CD19-depleted stem cell transplant. The receptor set was obtained from a male patient aged 2-10 years who had a stem cell transplant for acute lymphoblastic leukemia, so the T cells may come from the graft donor.

This clonotype was recorded at least ten times. The V call is TRBV27, the J call TRBJ2-3; D uncertain. The CDR3 is 13 amino acids. Looked up from germline, CDR1 is MNHEY and CDR2 is SMNVEV (reference sequence). Deletions cut 2 bases from V and 9 bases from J, with 12 bases between. As DNA, the CDR3 is TGTGCCAGCAGTTTAAAGCCCGTGGCCACGCAGTATTTT. This translates into CASSLKPVATQYF.

In the case of this clonotype: A much larger clonotype is one base distant, so this may be a read error. It is likely a read error, because the conserved phenylalanine at the end of the CDR3 is missing. The V call is TRBV6-1, the J call TRBJ2-1; TRBD2 matches 7 bases. This CDR3 spans 13 amino acids. Looked up from germline, CDR1 is MNHNS and CDR2 is SASEGT. Trimming took 6 bases from V and 6 from J; bases not matched to a gene: 5. In DNA form, the CDR3 reads TGTGCCAGCAGCTCGACGGGGGGCAATGAGCAGTTCTTA. Its protein product is CASSSTGGNEQFL.

The rearrangement joins TRBV7-8 to TRBJ2-5; D call uncertain. CDR3 length: 11 amino acids. In germline, CDR1 is SGHVS, CDR2 FQNEAQ. Between the trimmed V and J ends, which lost 5 bases and 2 bases, there was a span of 3 bases. The CDR3 DNA reads as TGTGCCAGCAGCATACAAGAGACCCAGTACTTC. Translation gives CASSIQETQYF.

This clonotype occurred a few times. The chain carries TRBV4-3 and TRBJ2-1, with D unclear. CDR3 length: 15 residues. Germline values: CDR1 LGHNA, CDR2 YSLEER. The V gene lost 0 bases and the J gene lost 2 bases, with 8 bases spanning the gap. The CDR3 DNA reads as TGCGCCAGCAGCCAAGAAGGGCAGCCCTACAATGAGCAGTTCTTC. Translating it yields CASSQEGQPYNEQFF.

This clonotype was seen at least ten times. DNA of the CDR3: TGCAGTGCTAGAGATCGATGGGGGGGGACCCAGTACTTC. This encodes CSARDRWGGTQYF. V usage is TRBV20-1 and J usage is TRBJ2-5, with 7 bases that match TRBD2. Germline CDR1 and CDR2: DFQATT and SNEGSKA (reference sequence). This CDR3 comprises 13 residues. The junction had 5 bases not matched to a gene; V was cut back by 0 bases and J by 7 bases.

This clonotype has a handful of counts. The CDR3 region is CAWNGYASNRGPYEQYF. In DNA form, the CDR3 reads TGTGCCTGGAACGGCTACGCTTCCAACAGGGGGCCCTACGAGCAGTACTTC. The rearrangement links TRBV30 to TRBJ2-7, with 9 bases fitting TRBD1. The germline gives CDR1 GTSNPN, CDR2 SVGIG (reference sequence). Unmatched junction bases numbered 15, after V lost 4 bases and J lost 2 bases. The CDR3 is 17 residues long.

This clonotype was seen at least ten times. Germline is not matched at one junction end, which may reflect a read error. The chain couples TRBV20-1 to TRBJ2-7, with D perhaps assigned TRBD1 or TRBD2 (5 bases each). Per germline, CDR1 DFQATT and CDR2 SNEGSKA (reference sequence). CDR3 length: 14 amino acids. The CDR3 sequence: CSATGTVLSHEQYF. The CDR3 DNA sequence: TGCAGTGCCACCGGGACCGTCCTCTCCCACGAGCAGTACTTC.

This clonotype was recorded many times. CDR3 DNA: TGTGCCAGCAGTTACCTAGGACAGGGGGCGAGGTTGGACATTCAGTACTTC. Protein product: CASSYLGQGARLDIQYF. The rearrangement links TRBV6-5 to TRBJ2-4; 11 bases line up with TRBD1. This CDR3 region has 17 residues. Losses at the gene ends were 2 bases for V and 8 bases for J; bases not matched to a gene: 11. Germline V gene data show CDR1 as MNHEY and CDR2 as SVGAGI.

This clonotype was detected ten times or more. This chain connects TRBV24-1 to TRBJ2-2, with 7 bases that match TRBD2. Germline assignment: CDR1 KGHDR and CDR2 SFDVKD. J gave up 3 bases and V 0 bases, and 3 bases lay outside the gene matches. The CDR3 is 16 residues long. Written as DNA, the CDR3 is TGTGCCACCAGTGATTTGGACCGGGGGGACACCGGGGAGCTGTTTTTT. It encodes CATSDLDRGDTGELFF.

This clonotype occurred a few times. The chain employs TRBV12-3 or TRBV12-4 and TRBJ2-1; the match to TRBD2 covers 10 bases. The CDR3 length is 17 residues. V shed 3 bases, J shed 1 base, and the junction held 6 bases outside the gene matches. The CDR3 sequence: CASSFRSGGTSYNEQFF. CDR3 in DNA: TGTGCCAGCAGTTTTCGTAGCGGGGGGACTTCCTACAATGAGCAGTTCTTC.

In this sample, this clonotype turned up many times. V is TRBV25-1 and J is TRBJ1-1; no definite D call. The V end lost 6 bases, the J end lost 10 bases, and 12 bases lay between the germline ends. The germline V gene has CDR1 MGHDK and CDR2 SYGVNS. This CDR3 spans 11 amino acids. The CDR3 region is CASRTGLGAFF. CDR3 nucleotides: TGTGCCAGCAGAACTGGGCTGGGAGCTTTCTTT.

With regard to this clonotype: A much larger clonotype is one base distant, so this may be a read error. The gene calls are TRBV7-2 and TRBJ2-7; tentatively, D is TRBD1 (6 bases). With 5 bases removed from V and 4 bases from J, the gap between germline ends came to 12 bases. Germline CDR1 and CDR2: SGHTA and FQGNSA. CDR3 length: 13 amino acids. CDR3 nucleotide sequence: TGTGCCAGCAGCCAGGGACATTTTTACGAGCAGTACTTC. Its translation is CASSQGHFYEQYF.

The table lists this clonotype with many counts. The CDR3 DNA is TGTGCCAGCAGTGGCCCCACCACAGGGAACACTGAAGCTTTCTTT. Translating gives CASSGPTTGNTEAFF. This chain joins TRBV6-1 and TRBJ1-1; D may be TRBD1 (5 bases). The germline gives CDR1 MNHNS, CDR2 SASEGT. The V and J ends lost 4 bases and 1 base respectively, with 13 bases between them. CDR3 length: 15 amino acids.

This clonotype was observed many times. J is TRBJ1-1 and V is TRBV11-1, with TRBD1 as a possible D gene (5 bases). Germline loops: CDR1 SGHAT, CDR2 FQDESV (reference sequence). This CDR3 region has 15 residues. V dropped 3 bases and J dropped 0 bases, with 11 bases sitting between them. The DNA for the CDR3 is TGTGCCAGCAGCTTTCTCCAGGGCATGAACACTGAAGCTTTCTTT. Residues: CASSFLQGMNTEAFF. The full variable domain, its missing parts supplied by reference TRBV11-1 and TRBJ1-1, is EAEVAQSPRYKITEKSQAVAFWCDPISGHATLYWYRQILGQGPELLVQFQDESVVDDSQLPKDRFSAERLKGVDSTLKIQPAELGDSAMYLCASSFLQGMNTEAFFGQGTRLTVV.

V is TRBV28 and J is TRBJ1-3, with 7 bases that match TRBD1. There are 16 residues in the CDR3. Germline V CDR1 and CDR2: MDHEN, SYDVKM. Losses at the gene ends were 8 bases for V and 1 base for J; bases not matched to a gene: 11. CDR3 loop: CASGSDRVGSGNTIYF. In nucleotides, the CDR3 is TGTGCCAGCGGCTCCGACAGGGTGGGATCTGGAAACACCATATATTTT.

This clonotype has more than one count but fewer than ten. The chain couples TRBV5-1 to TRBJ1-2; D remains ambiguous. CDR3 length: 15 residues. The V and J ends lost 1 base and 4 bases respectively, with 14 bases between them. The V gene's germline CDR1 is SGHRS and CDR2 YFSETQ. CDR3 nucleotides: TGCGCCAGCAGCTTGTGGGTGGGAGAAGTCTATGGCTACACCTTC. It codes for CASSLWVGEVYGYTF.

At least ten counts were recorded for this clonotype. The CDR3 DNA sequence: TGTGCCAGCAGCGGGACTCTACCCGTGGGCAATGAGCAGTTCTTC. Encoded protein: CASSGTLPVGNEQFF. The V call is TRBV11-2, the J call TRBJ2-1; TRBD2 might be the D (6 bases). The CDR3 consists of 15 residues. Looked up from germline, CDR1 is SGHAT and CDR2 is FQNNGV. The ends were cut back, 5 bases at V and 6 bases at J, with 17 bases in the middle.

This clonotype has just a few counts. The CDR3 DNA reads TGTGCCAGCAGACTGACAGTTATAGAGACCCAGTACTTC. It is translated as CASRLTVIETQYF. V gene TRBV7-9 combines with J gene TRBJ2-5, with D possibly TRBD1 on 5 matching bases. V lost 6 bases to trimming and J lost 4 bases, with 12 bases between them. The germline V gene encodes CDR1 SEHNR and CDR2 FQNEAQ (reference sequence). CDR3 length equals 13 residues.

CDR3: CASGPSSGHGYTF. CDR3 nucleotides: TGTGCTAGTGGTCCTTCATCGGGCCATGGCTACACCTTC. The chain is built from TRBV12-5 and TRBJ1-2; D not certain. V was clipped by 5 bases and J by 6 bases, with 13 bases between them. The CDR3 has 13 amino acids. Looked up from germline, CDR1 is LGHNT and CDR2 is FRNRAP.

This clonotype has a count of ten or more. The chain joins TRBV2 to TRBJ2-7; 9 nucleotides match TRBD1. Germline trimming cut 9 bases from V and 2 bases from J; bases unmatched to any gene: 5. Germline V gene lookup returns CDR1 SNHLY and CDR2 FYNNEI. The CDR3 is 13 amino acids. In DNA form, the CDR3 reads TGTGCCAGTTACAGGGGGCGAGCCTACGAGCAGTACTTC. Amino acids: CASYRGRAYEQYF.

This clonotype occurred a few times. The chain couples TRBV11-2 to TRBJ2-5, with D possibly matching TRBD1 (8 bases). The CDR3 spans 20 residues. Trimming removed 6 bases at V and 4 bases at J, with 33 bases between. The germline V gene encodes CDR1 SGHAT and CDR2 FQNNGV. The CDR3 region has the DNA TGTGCCAGCAGACTAATGAGGACAGGGACGAAAAGCGGGGTCCGAGAGACCCAGTACTTC. It translates to CASRLMRTGTKSGVRETQYF.

This clonotype came up many times. For the CDR3, the DNA is TGCGCCAGCAGTGAGTTTACTAACTATGGCTACACCTTC. Amino acids: CASSEFTNYGYTF. V gene TRBV10-2 combines with J gene TRBJ1-2; D uncertain. Germline V gene sequence: CDR1 WSHSY, CDR2 SAAADI. The CDR3 consists of 13 residues. With 1 base removed from V and 0 bases from J, the gap between germline ends came to 3 bases.

At least ten counts were recorded for this clonotype. V and J are TRBV7-9 and TRBJ2-6; 10 bases are a match to TRBD1. V dropped 4 bases and J dropped 3; count of bases not matched to a gene: 6. This CDR3 is built from 17 residues. Germline CDR1 is SEHNR and CDR2 is FQNEAQ (reference sequence). Written as DNA, the CDR3 is TGTGCCAGCAGCTCTAGACAGGGGGCGGATGGGGCCAACGTCCTGACTTTC. The encoded protein is CASSSRQGADGANVLTF.

This clonotype was detected many times. V usage is TRBV4-3 and J usage is TRBJ2-2; D remains ambiguous. This CDR3 is 13 amino acids long. Between the trimmed V and J ends, which lost 2 bases and 6 bases, there was a span of 7 bases. Germline V CDR1 and CDR2: LGHNA, YSLEER. For the CDR3, the DNA is TGCGCCAGCAGCCAATGGGGTCCCGGGGAGCTGTTTTTT. Its protein product is CASSQWGPGELFF.

A note on this clonotype: Compared with germline, one end of the junction differs, possibly owing to a read error. This chain uses TRBV12-3 or TRBV12-4 with TRBJ2-3, with 10 nucleotides matching TRBD2. This CDR3 spans 18 amino acids. The CDR3 region has the DNA TGTACCAGCAGTTTCCTTCTGTTCGGGACTAGCGGCACAGATACGCAGTATTTT. Translated, it gives CTSSFLLFGTSGTDTQYF.

The sample holds a few counts of this clonotype. V and J are TRBV28 and TRBJ2-7; unclear D gene. The CDR3 is made up of 15 amino acids. Per the germline V gene, CDR1 is MDHEN and CDR2 is SYDVKM. V was cut by 3 bases and J by 0 bases, with 12 bases left in between. CDR3 bases: TGTGCCAGCAGTTTGACGGATTGGGTCTCCTACGAGCAGTACTTC. It yields the protein CASSLTDWVSYEQYF.

This clonotype was counted at least ten times. This sequence joins TRBV24-1 and TRBJ2-5; TRBD1 agrees at 7 bases. The junction had 8 bases not matched to a gene; V was cut back by 7 bases and J by 4 bases. Germline CDR1 and CDR2: KGHDR and SFDVKD. The CDR3 has 14 amino acids. The CDR3 bases are TGTGCCACCAGCCCGACAGGGAAAGGAGAGACCCAGTACTTC. Its translation: CATSPTGKGETQYF.

There are many counts of this clonotype. This rearrangement joins TRBV7-6 to TRBJ2-5; 7 nucleotides line up with TRBD1. In germline, CDR1 is SGHVS, CDR2 FNYEAQ. This CDR3 has 18 amino acids. V lost 2 bases to trimming and J lost 1 base; unmatched junction nucleotides: 13. CDR3 in amino acids: CASSLSFGQGGPQETQYF. The CDR3 DNA sequence: TGTGCCAGCAGCTTATCGTTCGGACAAGGGGGCCCCCAAGAGACCCAGTACTTC.

In nucleotides, the CDR3 is TGTGCCACCAGCAGCTGGGGGGAATACGAGCAGTACTTC. Residues: CATSSWGEYEQYF. V usage is TRBV15 and J usage is TRBJ2-7, with D possibly matching TRBD2 (6 bases). The germline V and J ends were trimmed by 3 bases and 4 bases, with 10 bases remaining between them. The CDR3 spans 13 residues. CDR1 and CDR2 from the germline V gene are LNHNV and YYDKDF (reference sequence).

J is TRBJ2-7 and V is TRBV28; 7 bases are shared with TRBD1. The germline CDR1 and CDR2 sequences are MDHEN and SYDVKM. J gave up 3 bases and V 5 bases, and 7 bases lay outside the gene matches. The CDR3 consists of 14 residues. The CDR3: CASSPSDRYYEQYF. The CDR3 nucleotides are TGTGCCAGCAGTCCATCGGACAGGTACTACGAGCAGTACTTC.